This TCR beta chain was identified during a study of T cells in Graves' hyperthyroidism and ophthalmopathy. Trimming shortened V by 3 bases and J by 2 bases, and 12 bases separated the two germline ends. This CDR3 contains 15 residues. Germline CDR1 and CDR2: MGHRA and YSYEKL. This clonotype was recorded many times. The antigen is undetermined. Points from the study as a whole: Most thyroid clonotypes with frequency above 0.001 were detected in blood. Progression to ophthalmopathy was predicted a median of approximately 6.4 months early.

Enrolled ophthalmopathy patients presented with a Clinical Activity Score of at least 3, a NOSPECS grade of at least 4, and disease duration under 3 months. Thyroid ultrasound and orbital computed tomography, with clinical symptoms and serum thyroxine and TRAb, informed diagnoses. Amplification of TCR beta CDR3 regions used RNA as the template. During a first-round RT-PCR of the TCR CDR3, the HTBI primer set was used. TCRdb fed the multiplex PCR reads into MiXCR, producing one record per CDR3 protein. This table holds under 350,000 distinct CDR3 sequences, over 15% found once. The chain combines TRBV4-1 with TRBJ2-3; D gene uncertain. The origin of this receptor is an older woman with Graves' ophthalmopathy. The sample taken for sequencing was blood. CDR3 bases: TGCGCCAGCAGCCAGCCCGTGACCCTCACAGATACGCAGTATTTT. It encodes CASSQPVTLTDTQYF.